This TCR beta chain was retrieved from a study of blood T cell repertoires in COVID-19 (dated by TCRdb to about 2020). Study-wide context: The collaborator samples originated in the United States, Italy and Spain and spanned the acute and convalescent phases of COVID-19. Where HLA class I and class II types were available, the types were taken from metadata supplied by the sample provider, not from assay-based typing. The repertoires were released in a freely available public database intended as a resource for research on the immune response to SARS-CoV-2. The sample metadata nearly always contained a de-identified subject ID, COVID-19 status, age in years and sex. The material from the prospective study consisted of cDNA or gDNA derived from T cells, B-cell-depleted T cells, or PBMCs. The dataset comprised deeply sampled blood TCRbeta repertoires from subjects exposed to, actively infected with, or recovered from COVID-19. The samples were drawn from the first 160 participants of the ongoing ImmuneRACE study and from 1,200 or so subjects provided by 6 global collaborators. Broad study findings and their caveats: The quantity of clinical and demographic metadata differed by source and by participant and was supplied without curation.

The collaborating institutions used their own protocols to collect whole blood in K2EDTA tubes. Collaborator samples were shipped for TCRbeta analysis as frozen whole blood, isolated PBMCs, or DNA extracted from either sample type. In the germline V gene, CDR1 corresponds to SGHVS and CDR2 to FQNEAQ. Spanning cysteine to phenylalanine, the CDR3 consists of 17 amino acids. The entry retains the CDR3 DNA only, 51 bases that are in frame from base 1. The V end loses 1 base and the J end loses 1 base, and a stretch of 14 bases separates them. TCRbeta CDR3 regions were amplified from genomic DNA using the immunoSEQ Assay, a bias-controlled multiplex PCR. In the source study's methods: The number of nucleated cells in each sample was estimated from the amplification of reference gene primers within the assay. To quantify the absolute abundance of each unique TCRbeta CDR3 rearrangement, sequence reads were collapsed and filtered. Productive Simpson clonality was computed per sample as the square root of Simpson's diversity index over productive rearrangements. Not all clones reach the TCRdb copy of this immuneACCESS table, which keeps in-frame sequences only. Checked studies attribute under half of the gap to unresolved V genes and leave the rest unexplained. V and J calls and clone size are those listed in that table; D and trimming were worked out from the DNA. This sample gives 55,000 to 70,000 clones in total; about four fifths of them show up just once. Roughly 22% of the sample is held by the ten biggest clonotypes.

In the case of this clone: This clone's antigen is unknown. No base qualities exist here, and no much larger clone lies one base off it.

The specimen was peripheral blood. The rearrangement joined TRBV7-8 to TRBJ2-1; the D region possibly corresponds to TRBD1 (5 bases align). The receptor comes from a woman in her sixties with acute or convalescent COVID-19. The CDR3 amino acid sequence is: CASSLDQGGASYNEQFF. The DNA sequence follows: TGTGCCAGCAGCTTAGACCAGGGCGGTGCTTCCTACAATGAGCAGTTCTTC.